Below are 17 T cell receptor beta chains sequenced from a single sample in a study of blood T cell repertoires in COVID-19. Profiled with immunoSEQ multiplex PCR; TCRdb holds only in-frame clones, not every one. The sample consists of 200,000 to 300,000 clones, approximately 86% of them appearing once. Source material: peripheral blood. These receptors were obtained from a human donor in a cohort sampled during active COVID-19.

This chain connects TRBV10-3 to TRBJ1-2; TRBD1 matches at 11 bases. The CDR3 is 13 amino acids. Trimming removed 7 bases from V and 4 bases from J; junction bases left unmatched: 2. In germline, CDR1 is ENHRY, CDR2 SYGVKD. CDR3 loop: CAITGTGGYGYTF. CDR3 coding DNA: TGTGCCATCACCGGGACAGGGGGCTATGGCTACACCTTC.

Points on this clone: This CDR3 is also generated by other DNA sequences in the sample. The gene calls are TRBV20-1 and TRBJ2-1, with D unresolved. Deletions cut 5 bases from V and 3 bases from J, with 2 bases between. The CDR3 extends over 10 amino acids. Germline V CDR1 and CDR2: DFQATT, SNEGSKA (reference sequence). The CDR3 bases are TGCAGTGCTCTCTACAATGAGCAGTTCTTC. Translating gives CSALYNEQFF.

This clone was detected a few times. The chain employs TRBV28 and TRBJ2-7; 9 nucleotides match TRBD1. Unmatched junction bases numbered 14, after V lost 7 bases and J lost 7 bases. The CDR3 consists of 15 residues. Germline CDR1 and CDR2: MDHEN and SYDVKM. The chain's CDR3 is CASTPPGQGKLEQYF. CDR3 DNA sequence: TGTGCCAGCACCCCCCCAGGACAGGGGAAATTGGAGCAGTACTTC.

This chain uses TRBV5-1 with TRBJ2-3; no definite D call. Germline-derived CDR1 and CDR2 are SGHRS and YFSETQ. The V gene lost 2 bases and the J gene lost 2 bases, with 3 bases spanning the gap. The length of the CDR3 is 12 residues. CDR3 protein: CASSFSTDTQYF. The CDR3 bases are TGCGCCAGCAGCTTCTCCACAGATACGCAGTATTTT.

The chain recombines TRBV27 with TRBJ2-5; 9 bases map to TRBD2. V shed 6 bases, J shed 2 bases, and the junction held 4 bases outside the gene matches. Germline V gene sequence: CDR1 MNHEY, CDR2 SMNVEV (reference sequence). The CDR3 length is 14 residues. The CDR3 coding sequence is TGTGCCAGCAGGCCTAGCGGGGCTCAAGAGACCCAGTACTTC. Its translation is CASRPSGAQETQYF.

V is TRBV19 and J is TRBJ2-3; 7 bases align to TRBD1. This CDR3 is built from 16 residues. V trimming: 4 bases; J trimming: 2 bases; junction bases outside the gene matches: 9. From germline, CDR1 is LNHDA and CDR2 SQIVND (reference sequence). CDR3 nucleotides: TGTGCCAGTAGTAAGGGGCAGGGGGTCCTCACAGATACGCAGTATTTT. It codes for CASSKGQGVLTDTQYF.

The chain recombines TRBV5-4 with TRBJ2-1; D is possibly TRBD2 (5 bases). CDR1 and CDR2 (germline): SGHNT, YYREEE (reference sequence). The V and J ends lost 3 bases and 0 bases respectively, with 16 bases between them. The CDR3 has 17 amino acids. The CDR3 region has the DNA TGTGCCAGCAGCTCTCGACTACAGCGGAGCTCCTACAATGAGCAGTTCTTC. Its protein is CASSSRLQRSSYNEQFF.

This clone showed up just once. This chain joins TRBV15 and TRBJ1-4, with a possible D match to TRBD1 (6 bases). Germline CDR1 LNHNV, CDR2 YYDKDF (reference sequence). Trimming pared 5 bases from V and 10 bases from J, leaving 17 bases between. This CDR3 has 14 amino acids. CDR3 residues: CATSGGSQGAKLFF. The CDR3 DNA follows: TGTGCCACCAGCGGGGGTTCACAGGGCGCAAAACTGTTTTTT.

A single count supports this clone. The chain carries TRBV21-1 and TRBJ1-4. TRBV21-1 is tagged as a pseudogene. The CDR3 runs 15 residues. The CDR3 coding sequence is TGTGCCAGCAGCAAAGATGGCAGGGAGGGGGAAAAACTGTTTTTT. This encodes CASSKDGREGEKLFF.

This chain connects TRBV5-1 to TRBJ2-1; D perhaps matches TRBD1 (5 bases). Germline CDR1 is SGHRS and CDR2 is YFSETQ. This CDR3 is 17 amino acids long. V was cut by 0 bases and J by 4 bases, with 17 bases left in between. The CDR3 sequence is CASSLGGGSRLYNEQFF. CDR3 coding DNA: TGCGCCAGCAGCTTGGGGGGCGGTTCGCGCCTTTACAATGAGCAGTTCTTC.

The table lists this clone with a count of one. At one end, the junction sequence differs from germline, possibly due to a read error. The chain carries TRBV3-1 (or the pseudogene TRBV3-2) and TRBJ1-1; no reliable D call. This CDR3 region has 16 residues. Germline lookup yields CDR1 LGHDT and CDR2 YNNKEL (reference sequence). The CDR3 is CASSQDSGSLNTEAFF. CDR3 sequence (DNA): TGTGCCAGCAGCCAAGATAGCGGGTCCCTGAATACTGAAGCTTTCTTT.

The chain links TRBV3-1 (or the pseudogene TRBV3-2) to TRBJ2-7; 7 nucleotides match TRBD1. V dropped 4 bases and J dropped 7; count of bases not matched to a gene: 7. CDR1 and CDR2 from the germline V gene are LGHDT and YNNKEL (reference sequence). CDR3 length: 13 amino acids. For the CDR3, the DNA is TGTGCCAGCAGCCTTGAGGGGGCTCGGGAGCAGTACTTC. Protein product: CASSLEGAREQYF.

V and J are TRBV19 and TRBJ1-2, with unresolved D. The CDR3 spans 12 residues. Germline V CDR1 and CDR2: LNHDA, SQIVND (reference sequence). V was trimmed by 11 bases and J by 3 bases, leaving 13 bases between them. The CDR3 spells CAHPVRDYGYTF. In nucleotides, the CDR3 is TGTGCCCACCCCGTGAGGGACTATGGCTACACCTTC. Together with reference TRBV19 and TRBJ1-2, the CDR3 gives the full variable domain: DGGITQSPKYLFRKEGQNVTLSCEQNLNHDAMYWYRQDPGQGLRLIYYSQIVNDFQKGDIAEGYSVSREKKESFPLTVTSAQKNPTAFYLCAHPVRDYGYTFGSGTRLTVV.

The chain combines TRBV6-6 with TRBJ2-3; the D gene is possibly TRBD2 (5 bases). The CDR3 has 15 residues. Germline CDR1 is MNHNY and CDR2 is SVGAGI (reference sequence). Trimming took 2 bases from V and 8 from J, leaving 17 bases between them. The CDR3 loop is CASSYRLEMSGTQYF. The CDR3 DNA reads as TGTGCCAGCAGTTACAGATTAGAGATGAGCGGTACGCAGTATTTT.

V is TRBV5-1 and J is TRBJ1-2; 9 positions agree with TRBD1. The CDR3 is made up of 16 amino acids. Per the germline V gene, CDR1 is SGHRS and CDR2 is YFSETQ. Trimming cost V 4 bases and J 0 bases; bases outside gene matches: 7. The CDR3 loop is CASSPGTGRTNYGYTF. CDR3 DNA: TGCGCCAGCAGCCCAGGGACAGGGCGAACTAACTATGGCTACACCTTC.

This sequence joins TRBV4-2 and TRBJ2-7, with 8 nucleotides matching TRBD2. The germline V gene encodes CDR1 LGHNA and CDR2 YNFKEQ. Unmatched junction bases numbered 4, after V lost 0 bases and J lost 3 bases. The CDR3 runs 15 residues. CDR3: CASSQDLAGNYEQYF. CDR3 nucleotides: TGTGCCAGCAGCCAAGATTTAGCGGGGAACTACGAGCAGTACTTC.

The chain links TRBV19 to TRBJ2-1, with TRBD1 identical over 11 bases. Germline CDR1 LNHDA, CDR2 SQIVND (reference sequence). J was trimmed by 7 bases and V by 7 bases; bases with no gene match: 3. The CDR3 sequence is 13 residues long. The CDR3 sequence is CASTRDRGNEQFF. For the CDR3, the DNA is TGTGCCAGTACCCGGGACAGGGGGAATGAGCAGTTCTTC.